Shown below are 22 T cell receptor beta chains from a single sample sequenced in a study of cytomegalovirus exposure and HLA in healthy donors. TCRdb keeps only in-frame clones here, not all; method: immunoSEQ multiplex PCR. This table holds 300,000 to 400,000 clones, 86% found once. Sequencing was carried out using PBMCs. The receptors come from a woman aged 18-29 years in good health and CMV-seronegative.

The V and J genes are TRBV27 and TRBJ1-4; 7 bases are a match to TRBD1. V was clipped by 1 base and J by 5 bases; unmatched bases: 4. Germline V gene data show CDR1 as MNHEY and CDR2 as SMNVEV (reference sequence). The CDR3 consists of 15 residues. The CDR3 DNA reads TGTGCCAGCAGTTTATTGGGCAGGGGGAATGAAAAACTGTTTTTT. It specifies CASSLLGRGNEKLFF.

The chain has TRBV10-1 and TRBJ2-1, with 7 bases that match TRBD1. The CDR3 is 16 residues long. J gave up 9 bases and V 5 bases, and 16 bases lay outside the gene matches. Germline CDR1 is WNHNN and CDR2 is SYGVQD (reference sequence). The CDR3 loop is CASSTSTGFRAGEQFF. DNA of the CDR3: TGCGCCAGCAGTACCTCGACAGGGTTTCGGGCCGGTGAGCAGTTCTTC.

This clone was counted between two and nine times. This chain connects TRBV30 to TRBJ1-3, with no clear D. With 8 bases removed from V and 2 bases from J, the gap between germline ends came to 16 bases. The CDR3 is made up of 14 amino acids. Germline V CDR1 and CDR2: GTSNPN, SVGIG (reference sequence). The CDR3 sequence: CAGRRLAAGNTIYF. In nucleotides, the CDR3 is TGTGCCGGTCGGCGGTTGGCAGCTGGAAACACCATATATTTT.

The V gene is TRBV30, the J gene TRBJ1-2, with 7 bases matching TRBD1. From germline, CDR1 is GTSNPN and CDR2 SVGIG (reference sequence). Trimming at V came to 4 bases and at J to 7 bases, leaving 15 bases not matched to a gene. The CDR3 consists of 15 residues. The CDR3 region has the DNA TGTGCCTGGACCCCTCGTGGAGGGGGCCTGCTTGGCTACACCTTC. Its protein is CAWTPRGGGLLGYTF.

The chain combines TRBV15 with TRBJ2-1, with 9 bases aligning to TRBD2. Germline CDR1 reads LNHNV; CDR2 reads YYDKDF (reference sequence). The ends lost 0 bases at V and 8 bases at J; junction bases unmatched: 11. The CDR3 extends over 17 amino acids. The CDR3 sequence: CATSRDLSGREGHEQFF. In DNA, the CDR3 is TGTGCCACCAGCAGAGATCTCTCGGGGCGGGAGGGCCATGAGCAGTTCTTC.

This rearrangement joins TRBV9 to TRBJ2-5, with TRBD2 identical over 8 bases. V gave up 0 bases and J gave up 2 bases; unmatched junction bases: 6. Germline V CDR1 and CDR2: SGDLS, YYNGEE. CDR3 length equals 16 residues. In DNA, the CDR3 is TGTGCCAGCAGCGTAGGAAGCGGGAGCCAACAAGAGACCCAGTACTTC. Protein sequence: CASSVGSGSQQETQYF.

This clone came up a few times. The rearrangement links TRBV28 to TRBJ1-1; no definite D call. This CDR3 has 15 amino acids. Germline lookup yields CDR1 MDHEN and CDR2 SYDVKM. V shed 5 bases and J shed 0 bases, with 13 bases lying between them. CDR3 sequence: CASSTLWSMNTEAFF. The CDR3 region has the DNA TGTGCCAGCAGTACTCTATGGAGCATGAACACTGAAGCTTTCTTT.

This clone was seen only once. V is TRBV5-5 and J is TRBJ2-7; 7 bases align to TRBD1. Germline V gene data show CDR1 as SGHKS and CDR2 as YYEKEE (reference sequence). This CDR3 is built from 14 residues. The trim removed 6 bases at V and 4 bases at J, leaving 10 bases unmatched. The CDR3 loop is CASTEGRGLYEQYF. The CDR3 DNA follows: TGTGCCAGCACCGAGGGCAGGGGGTTGTACGAGCAGTACTTC.

V is TRBV27 and J is TRBJ1-4, with TRBD1 as a possible D gene (5 bases). The CDR3 has 18 residues. V was clipped by 6 bases and J by 0 bases, with 20 bases between them. From germline, CDR1 is MNHEY and CDR2 SMNVEV (reference sequence). The DNA of the CDR3 is TGTGCCAGCAGCCCGGACCCGGGACTTCGTACAACTAATGAAAAACTGTTTTTT. Translation: CASSPDPGLRTTNEKLFF.

This chain uses TRBV5-4 with TRBJ1-3, with TRBD1 identical over 8 bases. Looked up from germline, CDR1 is SGHNT and CDR2 is YYREEE (reference sequence). This CDR3 region has 15 residues. J was trimmed by 4 bases and V by 4 bases; bases with no gene match: 7. The CDR3 sequence is CASSPRTGPGNTIYF. In DNA, the CDR3 is TGTGCCAGCAGCCCCCGGACAGGGCCGGGAAACACCATATATTTT.

This clone was seen a handful of times. The chain is built from TRBV5-6 and TRBJ2-7, with 8 bases lining up with TRBD2. The CDR3 loop spans 14 amino acids. The V gene end was trimmed by 2 bases and the J gene end by 3 bases; junction bases not matched to a gene: 4. Per the germline V gene, CDR1 is SGHDT and CDR2 is YYEEEE. CDR3 coding DNA: TGTGCCAGCAGCTTTGGGACTAGTTTCTACGAGCAGTACTTC. Protein: CASSFGTSFYEQYF.

CDR3 in amino acids: CASSQVGVTEAFF. CDR3 nucleotide sequence: TGTGCCAGCAGCCAAGTCGGGGTGACTGAAGCTTTCTTT. The genes are TRBV16 and TRBJ1-1; unclear D gene. Germline V CDR1 and CDR2: KGHSY, FQNENV. The CDR3 is 13 amino acids. The V end was cut by 2 bases, the J end by 5 bases, with 9 bases between.

The chain employs TRBV14 and TRBJ2-3, with 7 bases that match TRBD1. The V gene's germline CDR1 is SGHDN and CDR2 FVKESK. V trimming: 4 bases; J trimming: 1 base; junction bases outside the gene matches: 5. The CDR3 totals 15 residues. In DNA form, the CDR3 reads TGTGCCAGCAGCCTAAGGGGGCGCGGCACAGATACGCAGTATTTT. Its protein is CASSLRGRGTDTQYF.

This clone is a singleton in its sample. The chain combines TRBV6-5 with TRBJ2-7; 7 bases line up with TRBD1. Germline V gives CDR1 MNHEY, CDR2 SVGAGI. This CDR3 contains 15 residues. The V and J ends lost 6 bases and 5 bases, in that order; junction bases with no gene match: 13. CDR3 in amino acids: CASSPLPDRVDEQYF. For the CDR3, the DNA is TGTGCCAGCAGCCCACTGCCCGACAGGGTTGACGAGCAGTACTTC.

The V gene is TRBV25-1, the J gene TRBJ1-5, with 9 bases aligning to TRBD1. CDR1 is MGHDK and CDR2 is SYGVNS in the germline V gene. Trimming cost V 6 bases and J 4 bases; bases outside gene matches: 1. The CDR3 extends over 13 amino acids. The CDR3 bases are TGTGCCAGCAGGGGGACAGGGAATCAGCCCCAGCATTTT. Translation: CASRGTGNQPQHF.

The chain uses TRBV30 and TRBJ1-2, with 11 bases aligning to TRBD1. The germline V gene has CDR1 GTSNPN and CDR2 SVGIG (reference sequence). V lost 1 base, J lost 5 bases, and 3 bases stayed unmatched. This CDR3 is 14 amino acids long. The CDR3: CAWSEGDRGYGYTF. In DNA form, the CDR3 reads TGTGCCTGGAGTGAAGGGGACAGGGGGTATGGCTACACCTTC.

This rearrangement joins TRBV2 to TRBJ1-2; 8 bases fit TRBD1. This CDR3 is 12 amino acids long. Unmatched junction bases numbered 0, after V lost 4 bases and J lost 5 bases. Germline CDR1 reads SNHLY; CDR2 reads FYNNEI. The CDR3, as DNA: TGTGCCAGCAGTGGACAGGGGTATGGCTACACCTTC. This gives the protein CASSGQGYGYTF.

This clone was seen only a few times. The rearrangement joins TRBV6-5 to TRBJ1-6, with 9 positions matching TRBD1. Per the germline V gene, CDR1 is MNHEY and CDR2 is SVGAGI. The CDR3 is 14 amino acids. Unmatched junction bases numbered 8, after V lost 2 bases and J lost 15 bases. CDR3 region: CASSYRDRALLLHF. In nucleotides, the CDR3 is TGTGCCAGCAGTTACCGGGACAGGGCTCTTCTCCTCCACTTT.

J is TRBJ1-1 and V is TRBV2, with D maybe TRBD1 (6 bases). Trimming pared 5 bases from V and 6 bases from J, leaving 10 bases between. The germline V gene encodes CDR1 SNHLY and CDR2 FYNNEI. The CDR3 is 12 residues long. In DNA form, the CDR3 reads TGTGCCAGCAGTACTACAGGGTCTGAAGCTTTCTTT. Residues: CASSTTGSEAFF. Full variable domain (remainder filled in from reference TRBV2 and TRBJ1-1): EPEVTQTPSHQVTQMGQEVILRCVPISNHLYFYWYRQILGQKVEFLVSFYNNEISEKSEIFDDQFSVERPDGSNFTLKIRSTKLEDSAMYFCASSTTGSEAFFGQGTRLTVV.

The chain has TRBV28 and TRBJ1-5; D unresolved. The CDR3 loop spans 16 amino acids. Germline assignment: CDR1 MDHEN and CDR2 SYDVKM. V was trimmed by 3 bases and J by 0 bases, leaving 12 bases between them. CDR3 in DNA: TGTGCCAGCAGTTTTATCGGAGGTCCTAGCAATCAGCCCCAGCATTTT. Its protein is CASSFIGGPSNQPQHF.

The chain is built from TRBV6-6 and TRBJ1-2; no clear D. V gave up 4 bases and J gave up 5 bases, with 5 bases separating them. This CDR3 has 11 amino acids. Germline lookup yields CDR1 MNHNY and CDR2 SVGAGI (reference sequence). CDR3 loop: CASSSGYGYTF. The CDR3 DNA sequence: TGTGCCAGCAGTTCGGGATATGGCTACACCTTC.

The rearrangement uses TRBV18 and TRBJ2-7; 10 nucleotides line up with TRBD1. With V trimmed by 4 bases and J by 0 bases, 6 bases remained unmatched. This CDR3 spans 16 amino acids. Germline CDR1 KGHSH, CDR2 LQKENI. CDR3 loop: CASSLTGTGASYEQYF. In nucleotides, the CDR3 is TGTGCCAGCTCACTAACCGGGACAGGGGCCTCCTACGAGCAGTACTTC.